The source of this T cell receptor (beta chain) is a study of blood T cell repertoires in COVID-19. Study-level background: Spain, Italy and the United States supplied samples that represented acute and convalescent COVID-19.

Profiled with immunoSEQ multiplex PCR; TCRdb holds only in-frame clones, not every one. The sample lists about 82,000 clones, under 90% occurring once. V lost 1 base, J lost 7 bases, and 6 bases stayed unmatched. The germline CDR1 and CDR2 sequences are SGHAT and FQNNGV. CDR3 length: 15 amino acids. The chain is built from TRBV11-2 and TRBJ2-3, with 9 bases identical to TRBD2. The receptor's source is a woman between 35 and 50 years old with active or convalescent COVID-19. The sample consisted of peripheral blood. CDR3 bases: TGTGCCAGCAGCTTAGCTAGCGGGGCCATTTATACGCAGTATTTT. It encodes CASSLASGAIYTQYF. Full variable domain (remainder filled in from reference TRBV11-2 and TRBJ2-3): EAGVAQSPRYKIIEKRQSVAFWCNPISGHATLYWYQQILGQGPKLLIQFQNNGVVDDSQLPKDRFSAERLKGVDSTLKIQPAKLEDSAVYLCASSLASGAIYTQYFGPGTRLTVL.